These 23 T cell receptor beta chains originate from one sample sequenced in a study of sequential checkpoint blockade in melanoma. Assay used: immunoSEQ multiplex PCR; TCRdb lists only in-frame clones, some missing. Of about 32,000 clones listed, roughly 84% are singletons. As for treatment: randomized to nivolumab then ipilimumab (arm A) or the reverse (arm B). Sample: CD8+ T cells sorted from blood (inferred from file names), taken from a patient given nivolumab and ipilimumab in sequence. The receptors derive from a human donor with melanoma.

This clone was counted between two and nine times. The CDR3: CASSLLPGQIYEQYF. CDR3 nucleotides: TGTGCCAGCAGCTTACTCCCGGGACAGATCTACGAGCAGTACTTC. The rearrangement uses TRBV11-2 and TRBJ2-7, with 7 nucleotides matching TRBD1. This CDR3 is built from 15 residues. Looked up from germline, CDR1 is SGHAT and CDR2 is FQNNGV. The V and J ends lost 2 bases and 3 bases, in that order; junction bases with no gene match: 7.

The gene calls are TRBV15 and TRBJ2-3; possibly TRBD1 for D (5 bases). The CDR3 runs to 17 residues. Trimming shortened V by 2 bases and J by 1 base, and 16 bases separated the two germline ends. From germline, CDR1 is LNHNV and CDR2 YYDKDF (reference sequence). CDR3 nucleotide sequence: TGTGCCACCAGCAGAAAAACAGGCCCCGACGGCACAGATACGCAGTATTTT. Translated: CATSRKTGPDGTDTQYF.

CDR3 protein: CASSFAAGGTDTQYF. The CDR3 nucleotides are TGTGCCAGCAGCTTTGCCGCAGGGGGCACAGATACGCAGTATTTT. The chain is built from TRBV7-9 and TRBJ2-3; possible D gene TRBD1, 6 bases. V dropped 3 bases and J dropped 1 base, with 11 bases sitting between them. Germline CDR1 is SEHNR and CDR2 is FQNEAQ (reference sequence). The CDR3 contains 15 residues. Combining the CDR3 with reference TRBV7-9 and TRBJ2-3 gives the whole variable domain DTGVSQNPRHKITKRGQNVTFRCDPISEHNRLYWYRQTLGQGPEFLTYFQNEAQLEKSRLLSDRFSAERPKGSFSTLEIQRTEQGDSAMYLCASSFAAGGTDTQYFGPGTRLTVL.

The V call is TRBV5-4, the J call TRBJ2-7; 7 bases agree with TRBD1. The length of the CDR3 is 14 residues. Germline trimming cut 3 bases from V and 5 bases from J; bases unmatched to any gene: 8. Germline-derived CDR1 and CDR2 are SGHNT and YYREEE (reference sequence). CDR3 sequence: CASSSTGLVDEQYF. As DNA, the CDR3 is TGTGCCAGCAGCTCGACAGGGTTGGTCGACGAGCAGTACTTC.

This chain connects TRBV5-1 to TRBJ2-5; TRBD2 is a possible D gene (5 bases). The J call may be incorrect, as the DNA end agrees better with TRBJ2-7. This CDR3 is 14 amino acids long. Germline V gene data show CDR1 as SGHRS and CDR2 as YFSETQ. For the CDR3, the DNA is TGCGCCAGCAGCTTGGAAGCGGCAGCCTACGAGCAGTACTTC. It codes for CASSLEAAAYEQYF.

The V call is TRBV2, the J call TRBJ1-2, with D perhaps matching TRBD1 (6 bases). The CDR3 sequence is 13 residues long. The V gene's germline CDR1 is SNHLY and CDR2 FYNNEI. Trimming pared 5 bases from V and 8 bases from J, leaving 15 bases between. The CDR3 here is CASSPGGPAGYTF. The CDR3 coding sequence is TGTGCCAGCAGTCCCGGGGGGCCAGCCGGCTACACCTTC.

The chain is built from TRBV5-5 and TRBJ1-1; the match to TRBD1 covers 7 bases. The CDR3 spans 15 residues. Germline values: CDR1 SGHKS, CDR2 YYEKEE (reference sequence). The trim removed 0 bases at V and 4 bases at J, leaving 6 bases unmatched. DNA for the CDR3: TGTGCCAGCAGCTTGGTGAGGGGGCGCGTCACTGAAGCTTTCTTT. Amino acids: CASSLVRGRVTEAFF.

This chain connects TRBV29-1 to TRBJ2-2, with 8 bases lining up with TRBD2. The CDR3 sequence is 14 residues long. The V segment lost 6 bases and the J segment 0 bases; nucleotides outside the gene matches: 3. Looked up from germline, CDR1 is SQVTM and CDR2 is ANQGSEA. CDR3 in DNA: TGCAGCGTACTTAGCGGGACGAACACCGGGGAGCTGTTTTTT. Its protein product is CSVLSGTNTGELFF.

This chain connects TRBV9 to TRBJ2-1; no firm D call. CDR3 length equals 13 residues. Between the trimmed V and J ends, which lost 4 bases and 4 bases, there was a span of 9 bases. Germline loops: CDR1 SGDLS, CDR2 YYNGEE. CDR3 coding DNA: TGTGCCAGCAGCCCCGTGTTTTACAATGAGCAGTTCTTC. Its translation: CASSPVFYNEQFF.

Turning to this clone: Possible read error: a much larger clone is one base away. The J gene is TRBJ2-3, the V gene TRBV9, with 10 bases aligning to TRBD2. The CDR3 has 15 amino acids. J was trimmed by 1 base and V by 2 bases; bases with no gene match: 1. Germline loops: CDR1 SGDLS, CDR2 YYNGEE. CDR3 in DNA: TGTGCCAGCAGCGTCCTAGCGGGGGGCACAGATACGCAGTATTTT. Its protein product is CASSVLAGGTDTQYF.

This CDR3 is CASSLAGYYGYTF. The DNA of the CDR3 is TGCGCCAGCAGCTTGGCAGGCTACTATGGCTACACCTTC. V and J are TRBV5-1 and TRBJ1-2; the D is unclear. The CDR3 is 13 amino acids. The germline V and J ends were trimmed by 0 bases and 3 bases, with 6 bases remaining between them. Germline V gene lookup returns CDR1 SGHRS and CDR2 YFSETQ.

The chain couples TRBV5-6 to TRBJ1-1; 9 positions match TRBD1. The V gene end was trimmed by 3 bases and the J gene end by 4 bases; junction bases not matched to a gene: 16. This CDR3 comprises 18 residues. CDR1 SGHDT and CDR2 YYEEEE come from the germline V gene. In DNA form, the CDR3 reads TGTGCCAGCAGCTCCCAACCATACAAACAGGGGGCGACCACTGAAGCTTTCTTT. It translates to CASSSQPYKQGATTEAFF. Full variable domain (remainder filled in from reference TRBV5-6 and TRBJ1-1): DAGVTQSPTHLIKTRGQQVTLRCSPKSGHDTVSWYQQALGQGPQFIFQYYEEEERQRGNFPDRFSGHQFPNYSSELNVNALLLGDSALYLCASSSQPYKQGATTEAFFGQGTRLTVV.

V usage is TRBV9 and J usage is TRBJ2-7, with a possible D match to TRBD2 (6 bases). Germline loops: CDR1 SGDLS, CDR2 YYNGEE. The ends were cut back, 0 bases at V and 4 bases at J, with 14 bases in the middle. This CDR3 comprises 15 residues. CDR3 loop: CASSVAGGSLYEQYF. The CDR3 region has the DNA TGTGCCAGCAGCGTAGCCGGGGGATCCCTATACGAGCAGTACTTC. The entire variable domain, with the rest obtained from reference TRBV9 and TRBJ2-7, is as follows: DSGVTQTPKHLITATGQRVTLRCSPRSGDLSVYWYQQSLDQGLQFLIQYYNGEERAKGNILERFSAQQFPDLHSELNLSSLELGDSALYFCASSVAGGSLYEQYFGPGTRLTVT.

In DNA form, the CDR3 reads TGTGCCAGCAGCGAGGACAGGGGGCGTGGGGCCAACGTCCTGACTTTC. Amino acids: CASSEDRGRGANVLTF. J is TRBJ2-6 and V is TRBV9; 11 nucleotides match TRBD1. The CDR3 is made up of 16 amino acids. Germline V gives CDR1 SGDLS, CDR2 YYNGEE. The V gene end was trimmed by 3 bases and the J gene end by 3 bases; junction bases not matched to a gene: 2.

The V call is TRBV4-1, the J call TRBJ2-5; TRBD2 aligns across 13 bases. The tail of the sequence fits TRBJ2-7 better, so the J call may be wrong. The CDR3 is 16 amino acids. Germline-derived CDR1 and CDR2 are MGHRA and YSYEKL. The CDR3 nucleotides read TGCGCCAGCAGCCAGTACGGACTAGCGGGAGCCTACGAGCAGTACTTC. Translated: CASSQYGLAGAYEQYF.

This clone was detected only once. This sequence joins TRBV25-1 and TRBJ2-1, with TRBD2 as a possible D gene (5 bases). The germline V gene has CDR1 MGHDK and CDR2 SYGVNS. V lost 1 base, J lost 1 base, and 11 bases lay in between. This CDR3 spans 16 amino acids. CDR3 region: CASSEWELGSYNEQFF. The CDR3 DNA is TGTGCCAGCAGTGAATGGGAACTAGGGTCCTACAATGAGCAGTTCTTC.

The gene calls are TRBV4-3 and TRBJ1-4; D not resolved. Trimming left V 4 bases short and J 0 bases short, with 15 bases between. The CDR3 extends over 17 amino acids. CDR1 is LGHNA, CDR2 YSLEER, per germline. The CDR3 bases are TGCGCCAGCAGCCGGCTCTTGTTAGCGGCAACTAATGAAAAACTGTTTTTT. It encodes CASSRLLLAATNEKLFF.

This chain connects TRBV7-9 to TRBJ2-1, with D tentatively TRBD1 (6 bases). Germline assignment: CDR1 SEHNR and CDR2 FQNEAQ (reference sequence). The CDR3 is made up of 13 amino acids. The V end lost 3 bases, the J end lost 7 bases, and 10 bases lay between the germline ends. The CDR3 region has the DNA TGTGCCAGCAGCTTGGTCACAGGGAATGAGCAGTTCTTC. Its protein is CASSLVTGNEQFF.

V gene TRBV5-4 combines with J gene TRBJ1-2; D not certain. V dropped 1 base and J dropped 0 bases, with 4 bases sitting between them. The V gene's germline CDR1 is SGHNT and CDR2 YYREEE (reference sequence). The CDR3 is 13 residues long. In DNA form, the CDR3 reads TGTGCCAGCAGCTTGAAGCCTAACTATGGCTACACCTTC. Translation: CASSLKPNYGYTF.

The chain uses TRBV27 and TRBJ1-1; D remains unclear. Trimming stripped 6 bases from V and 3 bases from J, with 14 bases between. Germline CDR1 MNHEY, CDR2 SMNVEV (reference sequence). The CDR3 consists of 14 residues. The chain's CDR3 is CASSPRAGYTEAFF. The DNA for the CDR3 is TGTGCCAGCAGCCCCCGAGCGGGATACACTGAAGCTTTCTTT.

V gene TRBV28 combines with J gene TRBJ1-4; D might be TRBD1 (6 bases). CDR1 and CDR2 (germline): MDHEN, SYDVKM. The V end was cut by 2 bases, the J end by 0 bases, with 16 bases between. The CDR3 is made up of 18 amino acids. This CDR3 is CASSLPTGKAATNEKLFF. DNA of the CDR3: TGTGCCAGCAGTTTACCCACAGGGAAGGCGGCAACTAATGAAAAACTGTTTTTT.

The chain combines TRBV6-5 with TRBJ1-1; D gene uncertain. CDR3 size: 14 residues. The V gene's germline CDR1 is MNHEY and CDR2 SVGAGI. The ends were cut back, 2 bases at V and 3 bases at J, with 10 bases in the middle. The CDR3 region has the DNA TGTGCCAGCAGTTACGGCCCGGGTGACACTGAAGCTTTCTTT. It encodes CASSYGPGDTEAFF.

The V and J genes are TRBV28 and TRBJ1-2, with TRBD1 as a possible D gene (5 bases). The CDR3 extends over 16 amino acids. The V end lost 5 bases, the J end lost 5 bases, and 21 bases lay between the germline ends. The germline CDR1 and CDR2 sequences are MDHEN and SYDVKM. The CDR3 coding sequence is TGTGCCAGCAGTGCGGCCTTATGGGGGGAGTTGTATGGCTACACCTTC. This sequence encodes CASSAALWGELYGYTF.